These 32 T cell receptor beta chains originate from one sample sequenced in a study of T-cell reconstitution after alpha-beta-depleted transplantation in children. Researchers prepared the TCRbeta library using unique molecular identifiers, the study reports. In TCRdb, the PCR reads were re-called with MiXCR into one record per CDR3 protein. Of a few hundred thousand distinct CDR3 sequences in the sample, around 8.9% were seen once. Here the sequenced sample was PBMCs from the stem cell graft donor, taken from the stem cell graft. Every receptor here comes from a human donor who donated a stem cell graft to a child with SCID.

This clonotype was recorded many times. V is TRBV5-1 and J is TRBJ1-3; D is unresolved. This CDR3 comprises 15 residues. Germline lookup yields CDR1 SGHRS and CDR2 YFSETQ. Trimming pared 1 base from V and 0 bases from J, leaving 8 bases between. The CDR3 sequence: CASSLNGDSGNTIYF. CDR3 DNA: TGCGCCAGCAGCTTGAACGGAGACTCTGGAAACACCATATATTTT.

This clonotype showed up many times. This sequence joins TRBV7-9 and TRBJ2-4; D gene ambiguous. This CDR3 has 13 residues. CDR1 is SEHNR and CDR2 is FQNEAQ in the germline V gene (reference sequence). Between the trimmed V and J ends, which lost 5 bases and 0 bases, there was a span of 5 bases. CDR3 DNA: TGTGCCAGCAGCCCAGGAGCCAAAAACATTCAGTACTTC. Its translation is CASSPGAKNIQYF.

This clonotype has only a few counts. The genes are TRBV5-1 and TRBJ2-7; perhaps TRBD2 as D (6 bases). V was cut by 10 bases and J by 3 bases, with 17 bases left in between. This CDR3 contains 13 residues. Per the germline V gene, CDR1 is SGHRS and CDR2 is YFSETQ. CDR3 region: CASHAGPLYEQYF. The CDR3 nucleotides are TGCGCCTCCCATGCGGGGCCCCTCTACGAGCAGTACTTC. The variable domain in full, with the rest retrieved from reference TRBV5-1 and TRBJ2-7, is KAGVTQTPRYLIKTRGQQVTLSCSPISGHRSVSWYQQTPGQGLQFLFEYFSETQRNKGNFPGRFSGRQFSNSRSEMNVSTLELGDSALYLCASHAGPLYEQYFGPGTRLTVT.

This clonotype came up many times. The V call is TRBV5-1, the J call TRBJ2-1; D unresolved. CDR1 and CDR2 (germline): SGHRS, YFSETQ. This CDR3 has 13 residues. The V end lost 2 bases, the J end lost 5 bases, and 8 bases lay between the germline ends. The CDR3 nucleotides are TGCGCCAGCAGCTTTGGCAGGAACAATGAGCAGTTCTTC. The encoded protein is CASSFGRNNEQFF.

This clonotype was detected many times. The chain couples TRBV5-1 to TRBJ2-7; TRBD2 aligns across 7 bases. The CDR3 has 13 amino acids. The V gene end was trimmed by 3 bases and the J gene end by 5 bases; junction bases not matched to a gene: 5. Germline V gives CDR1 SGHRS, CDR2 YFSETQ. As DNA, the CDR3 is TGCGCCAGCAGCTCAGCGGGGATGAACGAGCAGTACTTC. Amino acids: CASSSAGMNEQYF.

This clonotype was found many times. V usage is TRBV5-1 and J usage is TRBJ2-7; 10 bases match TRBD2. From germline, CDR1 is SGHRS and CDR2 YFSETQ. J lost 3 bases, V lost 0 bases, and 6 bases had no gene match. The CDR3 covers 16 residues. The CDR3 coding sequence is TGCGCCAGCAGCTTGGATCGAGCGGGGGGGAACTACGAGCAGTACTTC. Residues: CASSLDRAGGNYEQYF.

This clonotype showed up many times. The chain employs TRBV7-9 and TRBJ2-3, with 7 bases identical to TRBD2. This CDR3 has 15 residues. The trim removed 3 bases at V and 2 bases at J, leaving 5 bases unmatched. CDR1 is SEHNR and CDR2 is FQNEAQ in the germline V gene (reference sequence). The chain's CDR3 is CASSFLGTNTDTQYF. CDR3 DNA sequence: TGTGCCAGCAGCTTCCTCGGGACTAACACAGATACGCAGTATTTT.

This clonotype was observed many times. The chain couples TRBV5-1 to TRBJ1-1; D is undetermined. The CDR3 loop spans 16 amino acids. Looked up from germline, CDR1 is SGHRS and CDR2 is YFSETQ. V was cut by 0 bases and J by 0 bases, with 12 bases left in between. CDR3 loop: CASSLGVAGMNTEAFF. CDR3 in DNA: TGCGCCAGCAGCTTGGGAGTGGCAGGAATGAACACTGAAGCTTTCTTT.

The rearrangement uses TRBV7-2 and TRBJ2-7, with D possibly matching TRBD1 (5 bases). Germline CDR1 and CDR2: SGHTA and FQGNSA. Between the trimmed V and J ends, which lost 5 bases and 0 bases, there was a span of 11 bases. This CDR3 region has 14 residues. CDR3 sequence reads: CASSVTGDSYEQYF. The CDR3 DNA reads as TGTGCCAGCAGCGTTACAGGTGACTCCTACGAGCAGTACTTC.

This clonotype was recorded many times. The V gene is TRBV5-1, the J gene TRBJ2-1, with a weak D call TRBD1 (5 bases). The CDR3 spans 14 residues. V lost 7 bases, J lost 4 bases, and 15 bases lay in between. The V gene's germline CDR1 is SGHRS and CDR2 YFSETQ. The CDR3 DNA reads as TGCGCCAGCCGTCCGGACATACTATACAATGAGCAGTTCTTC. It translates to CASRPDILYNEQFF.

This clonotype was seen many times. The chain is built from TRBV20-1 and TRBJ2-4; D remains unclear. Germline lookup yields CDR1 DFQATT and CDR2 SNEGSKA (reference sequence). The CDR3 is 13 residues long. V was clipped by 2 bases and J by 5 bases, with 10 bases between them. The DNA for the CDR3 is TGCAGTGCTAGATCCAACGATGAAAACATTCAGTACTTC. This gives the protein CSARSNDENIQYF.

This clonotype was seen many times. The V call is TRBV12-3 or TRBV12-4, the J call TRBJ1-2; D not certain. The V and J ends lost 0 bases and 8 bases respectively, with 10 bases between them. This CDR3 has 13 residues. CDR3 protein: CASSLAEEEGYTF. The CDR3 nucleotides are TGTGCCAGCAGTTTAGCGGAGGAAGAGGGCTACACCTTC.

This clonotype has a count of ten or more. The chain couples TRBV20-1 to TRBJ2-1; a possible D gene is TRBD1 (6 bases). The CDR3 sequence is 15 residues long. V was pared by 6 bases and J by 0 bases, with 15 bases between. Germline V CDR1 and CDR2: DFQATT, SNEGSKA (reference sequence). CDR3 DNA: TGCAGTGCCAACGATGGCAGGGGCTCCTACAATGAGCAGTTCTTC. The encoded protein is CSANDGRGSYNEQFF.

This clonotype was counted ten times or more. This chain links TRBV27 with TRBJ1-1; 10 nucleotides match TRBD1. Trimming cost V 2 bases and J 5 bases; bases outside gene matches: 2. Germline assignment: CDR1 MNHEY and CDR2 SMNVEV (reference sequence). The CDR3 is 14 amino acids. CDR3 bases: TGTGCCAGCAGTTTACAGGACAGGGGGACTGAAGCTTTCTTT. It yields the protein CASSLQDRGTEAFF.

The sample holds many counts of this clonotype. The chain recombines TRBV20-1 with TRBJ1-2, with 7 bases matching TRBD1. The V and J ends lost 6 bases and 4 bases, in that order; junction bases with no gene match: 11. This CDR3 region has 14 residues. Looked up from germline, CDR1 is DFQATT and CDR2 is SNEGSKA (reference sequence). The CDR3 DNA follows: TGCAGTGCCCCTCCCCGGGACAGAGCCTATGGCTACACCTTC. Residues: CSAPPRDRAYGYTF.

Worth noting for this clonotype: The junction shows a germline mismatch at one end, possibly a read error. The chain couples TRBV5-1 to TRBJ2-5, with TRBD1 matching over 7 bases. Germline lookup yields CDR1 SGHRS and CDR2 YFSETQ. The CDR3 contains 15 residues. CDR3 amino acids: CASSRTGPPQVTQYF. CDR3 nucleotides: TGCGCCAGCTCGAGGACAGGACCCCCCCAAGTGACCCAGTACTTC.

There are many counts of this clonotype. DNA for the CDR3: TGTGCCAGCAGGGACCATGGGAACAATGAGCAGTTCTTC. Protein product: CASRDHGNNEQFF. This sequence joins TRBV12-3 or TRBV12-4 and TRBJ2-1; D gene ambiguous. With 6 bases removed from V and 5 bases from J, the gap between germline ends came to 11 bases. The CDR3 extends over 13 amino acids.

This clonotype was seen ten or more times. The chain recombines TRBV28 with TRBJ2-7; maybe TRBD2 (7 bases). V was shortened by 6 bases and J by 5 bases, with 20 bases between the two germline ends. The CDR3 has 15 residues. Germline V gene data show CDR1 as MDHEN and CDR2 as SYDVKM. The CDR3 reads CASSAEGGRRDEQYF. CDR3 bases: TGTGCCAGCAGCGCAGAGGGGGGGCGAAGGGACGAGCAGTACTTC.

The table lists this clonotype with many counts. The chain uses TRBV4-1 and TRBJ2-2; perhaps TRBD1 as D (6 bases). The CDR3 is 17 residues long. The V gene's germline CDR1 is MGHRA and CDR2 YSYEKL. Trimming cost V 1 base and J 7 bases, with 19 bases left between them. The CDR3 is CASSQGYGTPRGGELFF. DNA of the CDR3: TGCGCCAGCAGCCAAGGTTACGGGACACCCAGAGGCGGGGAGCTGTTTTTT.

The V call is TRBV5-1, the J call TRBJ2-7; TRBD1 matches 10 bases. After removal of 3 bases from V and 7 bases from J, the junction contained 13 bases not matched to a gene. CDR1 and CDR2 from the germline V gene are SGHRS and YFSETQ. The CDR3 is 16 residues long. CDR3 bases: TGCGCCAGCAGCTGGACCCCCGGGACAGGGGTCGGAGAGCAGTACTTC. Translating it yields CASSWTPGTGVGEQYF.

The chain combines TRBV28 with TRBJ2-7; D may be TRBD2 (5 bases). The V end lost 3 bases, the J end lost 1 base, and 10 bases lay between the germline ends. The CDR3 is 14 amino acids. The V gene's germline CDR1 is MDHEN and CDR2 SYDVKM. This CDR3 reads CASSFIEGSYEQYF. The CDR3 nucleotides read TGTGCCAGCAGTTTCATCGAGGGATCCTACGAGCAGTACTTC.

This clonotype showed up many times. V and J are TRBV7-9 and TRBJ1-1; no definite D call. Germline V gene lookup returns CDR1 SEHNR and CDR2 FQNEAQ (reference sequence). The length of the CDR3 is 11 residues. Trimming stripped 7 bases from V and 5 bases from J, with 8 bases between. CDR3 sequence reads: CASTDYTEAFF. Here the CDR3 DNA reads TGTGCCAGCACCGATTATACTGAAGCTTTCTTT.

In this sample, this clonotype turned up many times. At one end, the junction sequence differs from germline, possibly due to a read error. The chain has TRBV11-2 and TRBJ2-3; D not certain. The CDR3 consists of 11 residues. Germline lookup yields CDR1 SGHAT and CDR2 FQNNGV. The CDR3 region has the DNA TGTGCCAGCAGCTTTAGAGATACGCACTATTTT. Amino acids: CASSFRDTHYF.

This clonotype was recorded many times. The chain links TRBV20-1 to TRBJ1-4; D is perhaps TRBD1 (5 bases). This CDR3 is 14 amino acids long. Germline-derived CDR1 and CDR2 are DFQATT and SNEGSKA (reference sequence). In DNA, the CDR3 is TGCAGCCTGACCCCTGGGGGTGATAATGAAAAACTGTTTTTT. This codes for CSLTPGGDNEKLFF.

Concerning this clonotype: A much larger clone sits a single nucleotide away, making a read error possible. CDR3: CPSSQTRGTGTDTQYF. The CDR3 nucleotides read TGTCCCAGCAGCCAAACCCGGGGGACCGGCACAGATACGCAGTATTTT. The chain has TRBV3-1 and TRBJ2-3; maybe TRBD2 (6 bases). This CDR3 is built from 16 residues. Germline V gene sequence: CDR1 LGHDT, CDR2 YNNKEL (reference sequence).

This clonotype was seen ten or more times. The chain combines TRBV7-9 with TRBJ1-1; the D is unclear. Germline CDR1 and CDR2: SEHNR and FQNEAQ (reference sequence). With 0 bases removed from V and 3 bases from J, the gap between germline ends came to 5 bases. The CDR3 extends over 13 amino acids. CDR3 DNA sequence: TGTGCCAGCAGCTTAGCGATGGACACTGAAGCTTTCTTT. Amino acid sequence: CASSLAMDTEAFF.

This clonotype showed up many times. V usage is TRBV6-5 and J usage is TRBJ1-6, with a weak D call TRBD1 (6 bases). There are 14 residues in the CDR3. Per the germline V gene, CDR1 is MNHEY and CDR2 is SVGAGI. V dropped 0 bases and J dropped 7 bases, with 7 bases sitting between them. CDR3 nucleotide sequence: TGTGCCAGCAGTTACTCTCAGGGGAATTCACCCCTCCACTTT. Translated: CASSYSQGNSPLHF.

At least ten counts were recorded for this clonotype. This chain uses TRBV7-3 with TRBJ1-1; possible D gene TRBD1, 6 bases. The CDR3 spans 14 residues. Germline assignment: CDR1 SGHTA and CDR2 FQGTGA. V lost 4 bases and J 6 bases, leaving 15 bases between the germline ends. As DNA, the CDR3 is TGTGCCAGCAGCTCCGCTGGGGGGGCTTCTGAAGCTTTCTTT. Translating gives CASSSAGGASEAFF.

This chain uses TRBV5-1 with TRBJ1-1; unclear D gene. V shed 4 bases and J shed 0 bases, with 13 bases lying between them. The CDR3 length is 15 residues. Germline V lookup: CDR1 SGHRS, CDR2 YFSETQ. CDR3 sequence reads: CASSVPFSVNTEAFF. CDR3 in DNA: TGCGCCAGCAGCGTGCCATTCTCAGTGAACACTGAAGCTTTCTTT.

Many counts were recorded for this clonotype. The V gene is TRBV13, the J gene TRBJ1-6, with 9 bases matching TRBD1. This CDR3 contains 18 residues. With V trimmed by 6 bases and J by 3 bases, 12 bases remained unmatched. Germline V CDR1 and CDR2: PRHDT, FYEKMQ (reference sequence). The CDR3 DNA sequence: TGTGCCAGCAGTCGTTATCCCGGGACAGGGAACTATAATTCACCCCTCCACTTT. Amino acid sequence: CASSRYPGTGNYNSPLHF.

In its sample, this clonotype was seen a few times. The chain carries TRBV30 and TRBJ1-5; the D is unclear. This CDR3 is 13 amino acids long. Germline V gives CDR1 GTSNPN, CDR2 SVGIG (reference sequence). V was cut by 0 bases and J by 7 bases, with 10 bases left in between. This CDR3 is CAWSVSGVQPQHF. As DNA, the CDR3 is TGTGCCTGGAGTGTAAGTGGAGTCCAGCCCCAGCATTTT.

At least ten counts were recorded for this clonotype. The chain is built from TRBV4-3 and TRBJ2-1, with D perhaps being TRBD1 or TRBD2 (5 bases each). Trimming took 1 base from V and 0 from J, leaving 19 bases between them. The CDR3 contains 19 residues. Germline V gene data show CDR1 as LGHNA and CDR2 as YSLEER. The CDR3 here is CASSQGRGSADSSYNEQFF. CDR3 nucleotide sequence: TGCGCCAGCAGCCAAGGACGGGGCTCGGCGGATAGCTCCTACAATGAGCAGTTCTTC.